These 15 T cell receptor beta chains were all obtained from the same sample, sequenced in a study of cytomegalovirus exposure and HLA in healthy donors. Primers included in the PCR were 60 Vbeta and 13 Jbeta primers. Generated by immunoSEQ multiplex PCR, the TCRdb table keeps only in-frame clones and is missing some. The sample contains about 190,000 clones, approximately 86% of which appear only once. The sequenced material came from PBMCs. The source of these receptors is a woman aged 18-29 years in good health and CMV-seronegative.

The rearrangement links TRBV5-1 to TRBJ1-1; possibly TRBD1 for D (5 bases). CDR1 and CDR2 from the germline V gene are SGHRS and YFSETQ. CDR3 length equals 14 residues. V was trimmed by 1 base and J by 4 bases, leaving 11 bases between them. Here the CDR3 DNA reads TGCGCCAGCAGCTTGTCGGGAGACAGCACTGAAGCTTTCTTT. Translated: CASSLSGDSTEAFF.

This chain joins TRBV7-2 and TRBJ1-3; D possibly corresponds to TRBD1 (5 bases). Germline-derived CDR1 and CDR2 are SGHTA and FQGNSA. Trimming took off 1 base at V and 2 bases at J, with 9 bases between the two ends. This CDR3 is 15 amino acids long. CDR3 DNA sequence: TGTGCCAGCAGCTTAGTATGGGGGGCTGGAAACACCATATATTTT. Its translation is CASSLVWGAGNTIYF.

The V call is TRBV10-2, the J call TRBJ1-2, with 12 nucleotides matching TRBD1. CDR1 is WSHSY and CDR2 is SAAADI in the germline V gene. This CDR3 has 15 amino acids. Trimming removed 3 bases from V and 6 bases from J; junction bases left unmatched: 5. The CDR3 nucleotides read TGCGCCAGCAGTGACCCGGGACAGGGGGCTGATGGCTACACCTTC. It codes for CASSDPGQGADGYTF.

This chain connects TRBV7-9 to TRBJ1-2; 9 bases fit TRBD1. In germline, CDR1 is SEHNR, CDR2 FQNEAQ (reference sequence). This CDR3 region has 16 residues. Trimming removed 2 bases from V and 7 bases from J; junction bases left unmatched: 11. The CDR3 DNA follows: TGTGCCAGCAGCTTAATTTCTGGGACAGGGCCTTCTGGCTACACCTTC. Its translation: CASSLISGTGPSGYTF.

The chain links TRBV27 to TRBJ2-7; D may be TRBD2 (5 bases). CDR3 length equals 13 residues. V was trimmed by 2 bases and J by 9 bases, leaving 14 bases between them. Germline loops: CDR1 MNHEY, CDR2 SMNVEV (reference sequence). CDR3 bases: TGTGCCAGCAGTTTACAATACCTCGAGGGGCAGTACTTC. This translates into CASSLQYLEGQYF.

The rearrangement joins TRBV27 to TRBJ2-1; a weak D match, TRBD1 (6 bases). V gave up 8 bases and J gave up 0 bases, with 14 bases separating them. CDR1 MNHEY and CDR2 SMNVEV come from the germline V gene (reference sequence). The CDR3 consists of 15 residues. CDR3 DNA sequence: TGTGCCAGCCGGTTGGGGGCAGCCTCCTACAATGAGCAGTTCTTC. It encodes CASRLGAASYNEQFF.

This sequence joins TRBV19 and TRBJ2-3; 15 bases are shared with TRBD2. The CDR3 consists of 17 residues. Looked up from germline, CDR1 is LNHDA and CDR2 is SQIVND (reference sequence). Trimming took 0 bases from V and 11 from J; bases not matched to a gene: 9. The CDR3 sequence is CASSIDPGLAGGRKQYF. CDR3 coding DNA: TGTGCCAGTAGTATAGACCCTGGACTAGCGGGGGGGCGGAAGCAGTATTTT. The full variable domain, with the rest looked up from reference TRBV19 and TRBJ2-3, is DGGITQSPKYLFRKEGQNVTLSCEQNLNHDAMYWYRQDPGQGLRLIYYSQIVNDFQKGDIAEGYSVSREKKESFPLTVTSAQKNPTAFYLCASSIDPGLAGGRKQYFGPGTRLTVL.

The V and J genes are TRBV11-2 and TRBJ2-7; possibly TRBD2 for D (5 bases). The CDR3 spans 12 residues. Germline V CDR1 and CDR2: SGHAT, FQNNGV. V lost 11 bases and J lost 6, with 17 bases in between. The CDR3 sequence: CAASPGRLEQYF. DNA for the CDR3: TGTGCCGCATCCCCTGGGAGACTCGAGCAGTACTTC.

The V gene is TRBV7-2, the J gene TRBJ1-2, with TRBD1 matching 8 bases. The CDR3 has 12 amino acids. The junction had 4 bases not matched to a gene; V was cut back by 5 bases and J by 8 bases. Germline V lookup: CDR1 SGHTA, CDR2 FQGNSA. CDR3 protein: CASSRTGQGYTF. In DNA, the CDR3 is TGTGCCAGCAGCCGGACAGGGCAAGGCTACACCTTC. The full variable domain, completed using reference TRBV7-2 and TRBJ1-2, is GAGVSQSPSNKVTEKGKDVELRCDPISGHTALYWYRQSLGQGLEFLIYFQGNSAPDKSGLPSDRFSAERTGGSVSTLTIQRTQQEDSAVYLCASSRTGQGYTFGSGTRLTVV.

The CDR3 here is CASRLAGGSTDTQYF. DNA for the CDR3: TGTGCCAGTAGGCTAGCGGGAGGGAGCACAGATACGCAGTATTTT. V usage is TRBV19 and J usage is TRBJ2-3; 12 nucleotides agree with TRBD2. Trimming removed 6 bases from V and 0 bases from J; junction bases left unmatched: 1. Germline V CDR1 and CDR2: LNHDA, SQIVND (reference sequence). CDR3 length equals 15 residues.

The chain uses TRBV28 and TRBJ1-6; tentatively, D is TRBD1 (6 bases). Germline V gives CDR1 MDHEN, CDR2 SYDVKM. The CDR3 consists of 15 residues. The ends were cut back, 6 bases at V and 7 bases at J, with 16 bases in the middle. The CDR3 coding sequence is TGTGCCAGCAGAGGGTGGGGGCAGGGAAATTCACCCCTCCACTTT. Translation gives CASRGWGQGNSPLHF.

V and J are TRBV19 and TRBJ1-1; the match to TRBD1 covers 7 bases. Germline CDR1 and CDR2: LNHDA and SQIVND (reference sequence). There are 12 residues in the CDR3. The junction had 5 bases not matched to a gene; V was cut back by 10 bases and J by 3 bases. Here the CDR3 DNA reads TGTGCCACGAGACAGGGATACACTGAAGCTTTCTTT. Its protein product is CATRQGYTEAFF.

This clone was observed a single time. V and J are TRBV5-1 and TRBJ1-1, with D hard to call. CDR3 size: 13 residues. The V end was cut by 0 bases, the J end by 4 bases, with 7 bases between. Germline values: CDR1 SGHRS, CDR2 YFSETQ. The DNA for the CDR3 is TGCGCCAGCAGCTTGGCCTCGGGCACTGAAGCTTTCTTT. This translates into CASSLASGTEAFF. The variable domain in full, with the rest retrieved from reference TRBV5-1 and TRBJ1-1, is KAGVTQTPRYLIKTRGQQVTLSCSPISGHRSVSWYQQTPGQGLQFLFEYFSETQRNKGNFPGRFSGRQFSNSRSEMNVSTLELGDSALYLCASSLASGTEAFFGQGTRLTVV.

In its sample, this clone was seen once. V and J are TRBV2 and TRBJ1-5; TRBD1 is a possible D gene (5 bases). Germline CDR1 SNHLY, CDR2 FYNNEI. V lost 8 bases, J lost 0 bases, and 11 bases lay in between. The CDR3 is made up of 14 amino acids. This chain's CDR3 is CASGGTDSNQPQHF. The CDR3 DNA sequence: TGTGCCAGCGGAGGGACCGATAGCAATCAGCCCCAGCATTTT.

The genes are TRBV29-1 and TRBJ2-5; 7 bases agree with TRBD2. Germline-derived CDR1 and CDR2 are SQVTM and ANQGSEA. V gave up 5 bases and J gave up 1 base; unmatched junction bases: 7. The CDR3 spans 14 residues. CDR3 in amino acids: CSVQASGLQETQYF. The DNA of the CDR3 is TGCAGCGTTCAGGCTAGCGGCCTCCAAGAGACCCAGTACTTC.